Shown below are 23 T cell receptor beta chains from a single sample sequenced in a study of immune evolution from preneoplasia to lung adenocarcinoma. Assay used: immunoSEQ multiplex PCR; TCRdb lists only in-frame clones, some missing. The sample comprises over 6,500 clones, over 75% of which are singletons, and 6.5% to 9% rests with the top ten. The sample consisted of FFPE adjacent normal lung tissue. The receptors were gathered from a person aged 65 to 85 with lung adenocarcinoma.

This clone was detected once. The J gene is TRBJ1-4, the V gene TRBV4-1; D is possibly TRBD1 (5 bases). Germline CDR1 is MGHRA and CDR2 is YSYEKL. This CDR3 region has 16 residues. Trimming left V 4 bases short and J 4 bases short, with 16 bases between. The CDR3 is CASSRLGGNINEKLFF. The DNA for the CDR3 is TGCGCCAGCAGCCGCCTGGGGGGGAACATTAATGAAAAACTGTTTTTT.

The V call is TRBV6-1, the J call TRBJ1-2; TRBD1 matches at 9 bases. Germline values: CDR1 MNHNS, CDR2 SASEGT. Losses at the gene ends were 4 bases for V and 4 bases for J; bases not matched to a gene: 10. The CDR3 spans 16 residues. The CDR3 reads CASSVPGTGSVYGYTF. CDR3 DNA: TGTGCCAGCAGTGTTCCCGGGACAGGGTCGGTCTATGGCTACACCTTC.

CDR3 bases: TGTGCCTGGAGTGATCTAGGGGGGAAACAGCAAGAGACCCAGTACTTC. Its protein product is CAWSDLGGKQQETQYF. The chain uses TRBV30 and TRBJ2-5; D tentatively reads TRBD1 or TRBD2 (6 bases each). This CDR3 has 16 amino acids. The V and J ends lost 1 base and 2 bases respectively, with 17 bases between them. Per the germline V gene, CDR1 is GTSNPN and CDR2 is SVGIG (reference sequence).

This clone was observed a handful of times. The rearrangement uses TRBV6-1 and TRBJ1-5, with 8 bases lining up with TRBD1. Germline V lookup: CDR1 MNHNS, CDR2 SASEGT. This CDR3 region has 15 residues. The J segment lost 0 bases and the V segment lost 6 bases, leaving 4 bases of the junction unmatched. The CDR3 here is CASSGQGFSNQPQHF. The CDR3 DNA reads TGTGCCAGCAGCGGACAGGGCTTTAGCAATCAGCCCCAGCATTTT.

The V call is TRBV6-5, the J call TRBJ2-7; possibly TRBD2 for D (6 bases). V was shortened by 5 bases and J by 5 bases, with 13 bases between the two germline ends. The CDR3 loop spans 13 amino acids. Germline V gene lookup returns CDR1 MNHEY and CDR2 SVGAGI. The CDR3 sequence is CASSLGRFNEQYF. The CDR3 DNA is TGTGCCAGCAGTCTAGGGAGGTTCAACGAGCAGTACTTC.

A few counts support this clone. The V call is TRBV4-1, the J call TRBJ2-7; D is perhaps TRBD1 (6 bases). The V end lost 0 bases, the J end lost 2 bases, and 20 bases lay between the germline ends. Per the germline V gene, CDR1 is MGHRA and CDR2 is YSYEKL. The CDR3 consists of 18 residues. The CDR3 nucleotides read TGCGCCAGCAGCCAAGAACCGCCCTTTTCCGGGGACACCTACGAGCAGTACTTC. As protein: CASSQEPPFSGDTYEQYF.

The chain carries TRBV7-3 and TRBJ2-5, with 8 positions matching TRBD2. CDR3 length: 14 residues. Per germline, CDR1 SGHTA and CDR2 FQGTGA. The trim removed 5 bases at V and 4 bases at J, leaving 6 bases unmatched. The CDR3 bases are TGTGCCAGCAGCCCCGGACTAGCCGGAGAGACCCAGTACTTC. Translating gives CASSPGLAGETQYF.

The chain links TRBV10-3 to TRBJ2-1; maybe TRBD2 (7 bases). The CDR3 loop spans 16 amino acids. In germline, CDR1 is ENHRY, CDR2 SYGVKD. Trimming removed 3 bases from V and 4 bases from J, with 16 bases in between. The DNA of the CDR3 is TGTGCCATCAGTGAAGGGGGGGGGCAGCAATACAATGAGCAGTTCTTC. It specifies CAISEGGGQQYNEQFF.

This rearrangement joins TRBV5-1 to TRBJ2-2; 7 nucleotides align to TRBD2. Germline V gene sequence: CDR1 SGHRS, CDR2 YFSETQ. Trimming at V came to 3 bases and at J to 2 bases, leaving 7 bases not matched to a gene. The CDR3 extends over 16 amino acids. The CDR3 spells CASSWRAGPNTGELFF. CDR3 DNA: TGCGCCAGCAGCTGGAGAGCGGGGCCTAACACCGGGGAGCTGTTTTTT.

This clone was recorded once. CDR3: CAWSVGDGGEAFF. The CDR3 nucleotides are TGTGCCTGGAGTGTAGGCGACGGGGGAGAAGCTTTCTTT. The chain has TRBV30 and TRBJ1-1; tentatively, D is TRBD1 (5 bases). CDR1 and CDR2 (germline): GTSNPN, SVGIG (reference sequence). This CDR3 has 13 residues. V lost 0 bases and J 8 bases, leaving 13 bases between the germline ends.

The genes are TRBV11-2 and TRBJ1-3; D ambiguous. The germline V gene encodes CDR1 SGHAT and CDR2 FQNNGV. CDR3 length: 17 residues. V was cut by 1 base and J by 0 bases, with 13 bases left in between. This chain's CDR3 is CASSLVFARTSGNTIYF. DNA for the CDR3: TGTGCCAGCAGCTTAGTTTTCGCGCGGACCTCTGGAAACACCATATATTTT.

This rearrangement joins TRBV6-1 to TRBJ2-2; either TRBD1 or TRBD2 may supply D (6 bases each). The germline V gene encodes CDR1 MNHNS and CDR2 SASEGT. V lost 2 bases and J lost 3, with 19 bases in between. The CDR3 totals 18 residues. CDR3 sequence (DNA): TGTGCCAGCAGTGAAAGGAGTTGGGGGGCTACGGACACCGGGGAGCTGTTTTTT. Its protein product is CASSERSWGATDTGELFF.

The gene calls are TRBV30 and TRBJ1-3; unclear D gene. The CDR3 totals 12 residues. Per germline, CDR1 GTSNPN and CDR2 SVGIG (reference sequence). V lost 4 bases and J 2 bases, leaving 6 bases between the germline ends. CDR3 in DNA: TGTGCCTGGAAAAGGGCTGGAAACACCATATATTTT. Translating it yields CAWKRAGNTIYF.

CDR3 protein: CASSQAVGSGANVLTF. The CDR3 DNA sequence: TGCGCCAGCAGCCAGGCAGTGGGCTCTGGGGCCAACGTCCTGACTTTC. V is TRBV4-1 and J is TRBJ2-6; D call uncertain. The V gene's germline CDR1 is MGHRA and CDR2 YSYEKL. The V end lost 3 bases, the J end lost 0 bases, and 9 bases lay between the germline ends. The CDR3 spans 16 residues.

The gene calls are TRBV5-4 and TRBJ2-1; 13 nucleotides match TRBD2. CDR1 is SGHNT, CDR2 YYREEE, per germline (reference sequence). Trimming removed 5 bases from V and 8 bases from J; junction bases left unmatched: 7. The CDR3 has 15 amino acids. CDR3 protein: CASRPTSGRADEQFF. The CDR3 bases are TGTGCCAGCAGACCTACTAGCGGGAGGGCAGATGAGCAGTTCTTC.

The chain couples TRBV27 to TRBJ2-2; D is unresolved. CDR1 MNHEY and CDR2 SMNVEV come from the germline V gene (reference sequence). The CDR3 runs 16 residues. V lost 3 bases and J 4 bases, leaving 15 bases between the germline ends. CDR3 bases: TGTGCCAGCAGTTTGTGGGGTTCGGTCGGCACCGGGGAGCTGTTTTTT. Encoded protein: CASSLWGSVGTGELFF.

The V gene is TRBV27, the J gene TRBJ1-2; possible D gene TRBD1, 5 bases. V dropped 3 bases and J dropped 3 bases, with 14 bases sitting between them. Per the germline V gene, CDR1 is MNHEY and CDR2 is SMNVEV (reference sequence). The CDR3 length is 15 residues. This CDR3 reads CASSFTLGTDYGYTF. In nucleotides, the CDR3 is TGTGCCAGCAGTTTTACCCTCGGGACGGACTATGGCTACACCTTC.

Judged by abundance, this clone is medium-sized. V usage is TRBV5-1 and J usage is TRBJ1-2, with TRBD1 identical over 8 bases. This CDR3 contains 14 residues. The V and J ends lost 2 bases and 6 bases, in that order; junction bases with no gene match: 6. Germline CDR1 SGHRS, CDR2 YFSETQ. The CDR3 region has the DNA TGCGCCAGCAGCTTCGGGACAGGTTCCAATGGCTACACCTTC. Residues: CASSFGTGSNGYTF.

This chain uses TRBV2 with TRBJ2-1; TRBD2 matches at 13 bases. Germline loops: CDR1 SNHLY, CDR2 FYNNEI. Trimming took 6 bases from V and 10 from J; bases not matched to a gene: 12. This CDR3 is built from 16 residues. The chain's CDR3 is CASRPRLAGGLGEQFF. The CDR3 region has the DNA TGTGCCAGCAGGCCAAGACTAGCGGGGGGTCTGGGAGAGCAGTTCTTC.

The rearrangement joins TRBV4-1 to TRBJ2-5; 12 positions match TRBD2. Per the germline V gene, CDR1 is MGHRA and CDR2 is YSYEKL. J gave up 3 bases and V 2 bases, and 4 bases lay outside the gene matches. CDR3 length: 16 amino acids. Here the CDR3 reads CASSQLGLAGKETQYF. Here the CDR3 DNA reads TGCGCCAGCAGCCAACTTGGACTAGCGGGGAAAGAGACCCAGTACTTC.

This clone was seen once. The J gene is TRBJ2-5, the V gene TRBV29-1; no clear D gene. Germline CDR1 SQVTM, CDR2 ANQGSEA. The germline V and J ends were trimmed by 0 bases and 2 bases, with 7 bases remaining between them. The CDR3 runs 13 residues. CDR3 loop: CSVEELPQETQYF. The CDR3, as DNA: TGCAGCGTTGAAGAACTGCCTCAAGAGACCCAGTACTTC.

The chain has TRBV7-9 and TRBJ2-5; a weak D match, TRBD2 (6 bases). Germline V gives CDR1 SEHNR, CDR2 FQNEAQ (reference sequence). This CDR3 has 16 residues. Trimming removed 5 bases from V and 0 bases from J, with 16 bases in between. The CDR3 sequence: CASSPIRGSYQETQYF. The DNA for the CDR3 is TGTGCCAGCAGCCCCATCCGGGGGAGTTACCAAGAGACCCAGTACTTC.

The V call is TRBV6-1, the J call TRBJ2-5; TRBD2 aligns across 10 bases. CDR3 length equals 18 residues. Germline CDR1 is MNHNS and CDR2 is SASEGT. V was clipped by 1 base and J by 2 bases; unmatched bases: 10. CDR3 sequence: CASSEEIAGGPRQETQYF. CDR3 coding DNA: TGTGCCAGCAGTGAAGAGATAGCGGGAGGCCCCCGTCAAGAGACCCAGTACTTC.